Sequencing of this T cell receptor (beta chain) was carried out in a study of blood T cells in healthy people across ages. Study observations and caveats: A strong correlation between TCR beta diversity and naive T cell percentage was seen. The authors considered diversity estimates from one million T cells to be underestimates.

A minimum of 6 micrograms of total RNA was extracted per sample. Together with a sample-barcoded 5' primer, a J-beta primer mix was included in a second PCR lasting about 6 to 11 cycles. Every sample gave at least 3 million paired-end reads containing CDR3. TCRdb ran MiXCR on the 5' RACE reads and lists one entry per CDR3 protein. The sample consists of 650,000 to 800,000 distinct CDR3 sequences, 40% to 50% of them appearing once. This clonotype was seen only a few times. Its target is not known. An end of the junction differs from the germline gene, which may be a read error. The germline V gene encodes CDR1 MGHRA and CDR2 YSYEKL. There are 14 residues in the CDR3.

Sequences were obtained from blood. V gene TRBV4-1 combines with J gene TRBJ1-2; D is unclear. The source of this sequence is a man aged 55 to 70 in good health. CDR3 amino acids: CASTQVLRGYGYTF. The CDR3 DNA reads TGCGCCAGCACCCAAGTCCTTAGAGGCTATGGCTACACCTTC.